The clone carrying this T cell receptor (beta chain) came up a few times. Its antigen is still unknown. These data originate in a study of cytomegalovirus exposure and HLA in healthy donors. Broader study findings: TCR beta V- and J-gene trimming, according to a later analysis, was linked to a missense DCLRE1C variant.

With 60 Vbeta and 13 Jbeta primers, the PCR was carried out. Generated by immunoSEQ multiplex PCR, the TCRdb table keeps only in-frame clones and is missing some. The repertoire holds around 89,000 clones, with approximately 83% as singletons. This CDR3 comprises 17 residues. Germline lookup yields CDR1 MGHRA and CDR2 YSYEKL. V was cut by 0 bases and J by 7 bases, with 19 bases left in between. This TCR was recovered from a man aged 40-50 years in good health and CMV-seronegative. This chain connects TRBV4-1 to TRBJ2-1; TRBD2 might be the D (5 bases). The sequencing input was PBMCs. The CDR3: CASSQDSLDTFTNEQFF. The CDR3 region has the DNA TGCGCCAGCAGCCAAGATTCACTAGACACTTTTACGAATGAGCAGTTCTTC.